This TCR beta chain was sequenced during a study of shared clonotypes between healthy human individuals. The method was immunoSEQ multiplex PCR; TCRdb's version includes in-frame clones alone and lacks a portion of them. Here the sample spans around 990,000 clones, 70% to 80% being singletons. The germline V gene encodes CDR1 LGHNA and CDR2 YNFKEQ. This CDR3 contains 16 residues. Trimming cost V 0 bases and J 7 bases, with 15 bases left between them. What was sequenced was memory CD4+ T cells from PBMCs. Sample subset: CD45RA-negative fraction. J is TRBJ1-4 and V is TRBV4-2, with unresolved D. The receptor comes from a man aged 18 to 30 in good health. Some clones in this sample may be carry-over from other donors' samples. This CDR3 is CASSQEGRAGGEKLFF. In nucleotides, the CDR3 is TGTGCCAGCAGCCAAGAAGGTAGGGCGGGAGGTGAAAAACTGTTTTTT.